This record covers a single T cell receptor (beta chain). Its antigen is not identified. Germline V gene sequence: CDR1 WNHNN, CDR2 SYGVQD (reference sequence). CDR3 size: 14 residues. Trimming removed 5 bases at V and 0 bases at J, with 9 bases between. PCR amplification relied on 60 Vbeta primers (plus 13 Jbeta primers). Repertoires were generated with immunoSEQ multiplex PCR, while TCRdb's copy carries only in-frame clones and drops some. The sample includes 110,000 or so clones, roughly two thirds seen only once; the top ten take about 7.7%. This entry comes from a study of cytomegalovirus exposure and HLA in healthy donors. Whole-study results and caveats: There were around 160 TCR beta chains listed as cytomegalovirus-associated.

V usage is TRBV10-1 and J usage is TRBJ2-3, with a possible D match to TRBD2 (5 bases). This TCR was recovered from a man aged 18 to 30 in good health and CMV-seropositive. The sequencing sample was made of PBMCs. The CDR3 coding sequence is TGCGCCAGCAGTTTGGACTTGAGCACAGATACGCAGTATTTT. Translation gives CASSLDLSTDTQYF.